This T cell receptor beta chain was documented in a study of monozygotic twins with inflammatory bowel disease (dated by TCRdb to between 2018 and 2021). Regarding the complete study: In total, approximately 28 monozygotic twin pairs made up the full study: 19 Danish pairs, all IBD-discordant, plus nine German pairs, of which four were IBD-concordant and five were IBD-discordant. Within discordant pairs, disease-associated traits were sought mainly by comparing IBD patients with their genetically identical healthy co-twins. Each individual had, on average, about 151 000 unique TCRalpha sequences and 181 000 unique TCRbeta sequences available for analysis.

The study at large found these results: The analysis was unable to tell apart different T cell subtypes. IBD patients shared fewer clonotypes with other individuals than healthy twins did, most markedly in patients showing signs of disease activity. Concordant and discordant twins showed no difference in repertoire similarity, possibly because of limited statistical power. No single strong signal or clonotype linked to IBD turned up in the results, so the idea that one exists was not supported. IBD patients had lower TCRbeta repertoire diversity, measured by the inverse Simpson index, than their healthy co-twins. Background noise and inter-individual variability may have been introduced into the repertoires by the differing immunosuppressive treatments among patients.

The CDR3 spans 15 residues, from the cysteine through the phenylalanine. DNA for this receptor is not on file. The germline V gene encodes CDR1 WNHNN and CDR2 SYGVQD (reference sequence). Library preparation employed 5' RACE. Preparation of each TCR library used roughly 3,300 ng of total RNA. For each sample, cDNA synthesis was carried out in eight separate reactions using SMARTScribe reverse transcriptase. During cDNA synthesis, template switching introduced unique molecular identifiers that contained a 6-nucleotide sample barcode. TCRalpha and TCRbeta cDNA was amplified in two nested PCRs of about 16 and 10 cycles, and bead purification was carried out after each PCR. Before amplification, the cDNA was treated with uracil DNA-glycosylase and purified using the QIAquick PCR purification kit. The second PCR added Illumina TruSeq-compatible adapters along with sample-specific barcodes. TapeStation and Qubit were used to check library quality and concentration, and 5 ng of each library was pooled. The pooled libraries were sequenced with 2 x 100 bp reads and custom sequencing primers on an Illumina HiSeq2500 single-index Rapid Run. The study's processing was this. MiGEC version 1.2.6 was used for UMI-based consensus assembly, which corrected PCR and sequencing errors. MiXCR version 2.1.1 was used to carry out V(D)J alignment, clonotype assembly and CDR3 extraction. To normalise gene usage, clonotype sharing and MAIT/NKT TCR abundance, the top 1000, 10 000 and 20 000 clonotypes in each sample were analysed. Diversity was computed as the inverse Simpson index with the vegan R package after downsampling to 27 000 UMIs. Paired Mann-Whitney U tests were applied to discordant twin pairs, with Benjamini-Hochberg correction for multiple testing. Following TCRdb reprocessing, every CDR3 protein sequence forms one entry, and DNA is not provided. These V and J calls rely on TCRdb rather than the paper's analysis. The table kept for this sample lists around 200,000 distinct CDR3 sequences. The leading ten clones occupy around 1.5% of the sample.

From each donor, a roughly 2.7 ml peripheral blood sample was collected into PAXgene tubes and stored at -80 degrees C. Total RNA was isolated from whole blood with the PAXgene blood miRNA kit on an automated QIAcube, without T cell sorting. Peripheral blood from monozygotic twin pairs, either concordant or discordant for inflammatory bowel disease, underwent deep TCRalpha and TCRbeta repertoire profiling that used unique molecular barcoding. Smoking habits were recorded for all twin pairs, and each individual was classified as a current, former or never smoker. As regards this clonotype: Its antigen remains unidentified.

The sequence came from a human donor with ulcerative colitis or Crohn's disease, or a healthy co-twin of an affected twin (not recorded which). The V and J segments used are TRBV10-1 and TRBJ2-3; TCRdb's D gene call, TRBD1, goes unchecked for lack of DNA. Sequencing input: blood. CDR3 reads: CASTPEPTGWDTQYF.